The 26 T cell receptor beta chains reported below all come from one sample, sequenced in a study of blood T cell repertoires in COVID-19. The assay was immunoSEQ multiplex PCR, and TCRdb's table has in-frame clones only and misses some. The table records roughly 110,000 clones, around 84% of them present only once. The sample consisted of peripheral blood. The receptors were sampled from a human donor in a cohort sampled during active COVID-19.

This CDR3 reads CATSRGQGARINEQFF. CDR3 bases: TGTGCCACCAGCAGGGGACAGGGGGCCCGGATAAATGAGCAGTTCTTC. V gene TRBV15 combines with J gene TRBJ2-1; 12 positions agree with TRBD1. Germline CDR1 reads LNHNV; CDR2 reads YYDKDF (reference sequence). This CDR3 spans 16 amino acids. The trim removed 3 bases at V and 7 bases at J, leaving 7 bases unmatched.

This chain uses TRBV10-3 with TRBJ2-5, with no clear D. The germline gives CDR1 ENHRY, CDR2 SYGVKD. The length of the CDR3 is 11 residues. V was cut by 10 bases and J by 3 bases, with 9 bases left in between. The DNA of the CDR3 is TGTGCCACCCAGTACAAAGAGACCCAGTACTTC. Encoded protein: CATQYKETQYF.

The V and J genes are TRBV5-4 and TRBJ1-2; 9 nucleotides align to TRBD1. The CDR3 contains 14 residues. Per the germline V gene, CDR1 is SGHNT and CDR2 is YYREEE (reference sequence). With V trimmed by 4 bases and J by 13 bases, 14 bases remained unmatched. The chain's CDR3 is CASSPRDPGQGVTF. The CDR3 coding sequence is TGTGCCAGCAGCCCCCGTGATCCGGGACAGGGCGTCACCTTC.

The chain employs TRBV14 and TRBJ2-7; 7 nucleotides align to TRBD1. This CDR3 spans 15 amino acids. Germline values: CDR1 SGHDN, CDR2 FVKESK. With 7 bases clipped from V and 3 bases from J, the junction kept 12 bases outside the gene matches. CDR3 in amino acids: CASTLEGQDLYEQYF. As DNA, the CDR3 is TGTGCCAGCACCCTTGAAGGACAGGATCTCTACGAGCAGTACTTC.

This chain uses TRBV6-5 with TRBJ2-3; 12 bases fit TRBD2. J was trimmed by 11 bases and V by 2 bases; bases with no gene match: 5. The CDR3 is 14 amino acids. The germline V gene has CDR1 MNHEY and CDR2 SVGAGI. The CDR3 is CASSYDGLAGKQYF. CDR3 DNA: TGTGCCAGCAGTTACGACGGACTAGCGGGGAAGCAGTATTTT.

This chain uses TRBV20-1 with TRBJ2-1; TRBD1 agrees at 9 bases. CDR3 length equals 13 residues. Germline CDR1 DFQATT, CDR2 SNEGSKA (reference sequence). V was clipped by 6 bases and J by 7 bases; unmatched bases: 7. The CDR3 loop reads CSASGTGLNEQFF. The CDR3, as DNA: TGCAGTGCCAGTGGGACAGGGTTAAATGAGCAGTTCTTC.

CDR3 DNA sequence: TGTGCCAGCAGCTCTTCCCCGGACAGGGATATTTACGAGCAGTACTTC. Translating it yields CASSSSPDRDIYEQYF. The gene calls are TRBV7-2 and TRBJ2-7, with 8 nucleotides matching TRBD1. The CDR3 contains 16 residues. The ends lost 4 bases at V and 4 bases at J; junction bases unmatched: 12. Germline loops: CDR1 SGHTA, CDR2 FQGNSA.

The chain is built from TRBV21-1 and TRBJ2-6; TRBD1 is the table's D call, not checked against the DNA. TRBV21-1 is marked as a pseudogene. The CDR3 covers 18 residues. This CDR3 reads CASSKEGQGASGANVLTF. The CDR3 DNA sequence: TGTGCCAGCAGCAAAGAGGGACAGGGGGCGTCTGGGGCCAACGTCCTGACTTTC.

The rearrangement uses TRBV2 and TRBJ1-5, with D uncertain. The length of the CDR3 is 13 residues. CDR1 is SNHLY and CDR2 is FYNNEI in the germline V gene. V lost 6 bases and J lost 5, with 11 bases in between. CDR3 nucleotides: TGTGCCAGCAGATTCGACGGGGATCAGCCCCAGCATTTT. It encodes CASRFDGDQPQHF. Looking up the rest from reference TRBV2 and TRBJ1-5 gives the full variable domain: EPEVTQTPSHQVTQMGQEVILRCVPISNHLYFYWYRQILGQKVEFLVSFYNNEISEKSEIFDDQFSVERPDGSNFTLKIRSTKLEDSAMYFCASRFDGDQPQHFGDGTRLSIL.

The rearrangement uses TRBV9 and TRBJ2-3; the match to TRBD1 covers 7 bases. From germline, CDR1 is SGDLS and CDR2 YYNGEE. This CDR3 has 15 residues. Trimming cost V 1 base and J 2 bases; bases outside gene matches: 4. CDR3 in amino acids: CASSVNRGVTDTQYF. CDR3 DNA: TGTGCCAGCAGCGTAAACAGGGGCGTCACAGATACGCAGTATTTT.

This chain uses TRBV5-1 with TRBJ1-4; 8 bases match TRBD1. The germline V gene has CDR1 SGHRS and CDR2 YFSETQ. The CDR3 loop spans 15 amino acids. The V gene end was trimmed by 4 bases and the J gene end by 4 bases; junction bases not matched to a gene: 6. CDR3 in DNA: TGCGCCAGCAGCAGGGGGACAGGCGTTAATGAAAAACTGTTTTTT. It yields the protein CASSRGTGVNEKLFF.

The CDR3 loop reads CASSDEGGGNQPQHF. The CDR3 bases are TGTGCCAGCAGTGACGAGGGGGGGGGCAATCAGCCCCAGCATTTT. The chain employs TRBV6-1 and TRBJ1-5; possible D gene TRBD1, 6 bases. The CDR3 spans 15 residues. V lost 3 bases and J lost 2, with 11 bases in between. The germline CDR1 and CDR2 sequences are MNHNS and SASEGT.

The CDR3 DNA is TGTGCCAGTAGTGAAGAGGCGGCTAACTCCTACGAGCAGTACTTC. It specifies CASSEEAANSYEQYF. This chain uses TRBV19 with TRBJ2-7; D remains unclear. There are 15 residues in the CDR3. Trimming took off 5 bases at V and 0 bases at J, with 14 bases between the two ends. The germline V gene encodes CDR1 LNHDA and CDR2 SQIVND (reference sequence). Combining the CDR3 with reference TRBV19 and TRBJ2-7 gives the whole variable domain DGGITQSPKYLFRKEGQNVTLSCEQNLNHDAMYWYRQDPGQGLRLIYYSQIVNDFQKGDIAEGYSVSREKKESFPLTVTSAQKNPTAFYLCASSEEAANSYEQYFGPGTRLTVT.

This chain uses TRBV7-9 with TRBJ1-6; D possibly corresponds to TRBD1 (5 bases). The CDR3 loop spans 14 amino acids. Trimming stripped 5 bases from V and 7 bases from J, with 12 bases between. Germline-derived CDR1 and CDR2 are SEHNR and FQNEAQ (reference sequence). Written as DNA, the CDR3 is TGTGCCAGCAGCCGACAGACAGAGAATTCACCCCTCCACTTT. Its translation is CASSRQTENSPLHF. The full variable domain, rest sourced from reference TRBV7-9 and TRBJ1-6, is DTGVSQNPRHKITKRGQNVTFRCDPISEHNRLYWYRQTLGQGPEFLTYFQNEAQLEKSRLLSDRFSAERPKGSFSTLEIQRTEQGDSAMYLCASSRQTENSPLHFGNGTRLTVT.

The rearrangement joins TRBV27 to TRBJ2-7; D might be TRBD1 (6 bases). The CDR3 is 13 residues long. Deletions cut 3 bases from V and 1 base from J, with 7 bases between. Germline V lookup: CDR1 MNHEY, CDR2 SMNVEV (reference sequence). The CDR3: CASSFGQSYEQYF. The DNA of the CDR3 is TGTGCCAGCAGTTTTGGACAGTCCTACGAGCAGTACTTC.

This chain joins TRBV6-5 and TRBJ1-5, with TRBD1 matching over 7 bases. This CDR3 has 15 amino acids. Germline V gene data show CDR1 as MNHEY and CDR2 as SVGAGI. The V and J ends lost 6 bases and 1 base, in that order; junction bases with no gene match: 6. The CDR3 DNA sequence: TGTGCCAGCAGCCGGTGGGGACAGAGCAATCAGCCCCAGCATTTT. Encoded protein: CASSRWGQSNQPQHF.

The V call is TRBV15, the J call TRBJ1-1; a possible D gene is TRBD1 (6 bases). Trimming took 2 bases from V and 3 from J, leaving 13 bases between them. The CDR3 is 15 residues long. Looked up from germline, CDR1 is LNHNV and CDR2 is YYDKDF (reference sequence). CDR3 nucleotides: TGTGCCACCAGCAGAAAGGCAGGGGCGCACACTGAAGCTTTCTTT. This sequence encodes CATSRKAGAHTEAFF.

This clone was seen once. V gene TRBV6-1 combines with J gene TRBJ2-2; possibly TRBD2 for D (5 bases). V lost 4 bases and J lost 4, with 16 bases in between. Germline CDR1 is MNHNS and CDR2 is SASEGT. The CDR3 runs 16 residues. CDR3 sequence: CASSVNPASSTGELFF. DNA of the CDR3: TGTGCCAGCAGTGTTAACCCGGCTAGCTCCACCGGGGAGCTGTTTTTT.

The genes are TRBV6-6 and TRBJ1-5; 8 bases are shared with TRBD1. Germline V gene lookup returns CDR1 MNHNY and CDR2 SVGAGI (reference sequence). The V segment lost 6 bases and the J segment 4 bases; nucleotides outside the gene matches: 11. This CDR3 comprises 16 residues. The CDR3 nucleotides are TGTGCCAGCAGCCGATCCAGGGGGCTCGGGAATCAGCCCCAGCATTTT. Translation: CASSRSRGLGNQPQHF.

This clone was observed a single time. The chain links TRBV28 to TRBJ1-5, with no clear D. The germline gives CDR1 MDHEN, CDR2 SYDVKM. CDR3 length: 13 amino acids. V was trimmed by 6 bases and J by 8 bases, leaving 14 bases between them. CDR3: CASRPTTYEPQHF. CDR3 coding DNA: TGTGCCAGCAGACCCACCACTTATGAGCCCCAGCATTTT.

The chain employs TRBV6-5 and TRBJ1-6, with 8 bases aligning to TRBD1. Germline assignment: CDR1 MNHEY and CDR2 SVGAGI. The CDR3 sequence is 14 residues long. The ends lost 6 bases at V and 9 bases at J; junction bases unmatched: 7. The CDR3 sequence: CASRQDRDRSPLHF. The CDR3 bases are TGTGCCAGCAGGCAGGACAGGGACCGTTCACCCCTCCACTTT.

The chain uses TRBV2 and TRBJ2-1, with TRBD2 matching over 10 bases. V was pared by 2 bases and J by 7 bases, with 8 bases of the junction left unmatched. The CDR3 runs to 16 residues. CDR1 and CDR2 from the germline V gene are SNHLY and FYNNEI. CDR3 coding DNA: TGTGCCAGCAGTGAACGCCTAGCGGGGGTCTTTAATGAGCAGTTCTTC. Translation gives CASSERLAGVFNEQFF.

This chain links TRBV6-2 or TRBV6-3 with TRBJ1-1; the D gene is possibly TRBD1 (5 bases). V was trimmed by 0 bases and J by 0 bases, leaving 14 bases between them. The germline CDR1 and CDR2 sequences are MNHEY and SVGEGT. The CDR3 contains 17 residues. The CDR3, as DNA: TGTGCCAGCAGTTACTCGAATAGGGGCCGCATGAACACTGAAGCTTTCTTT. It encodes CASSYSNRGRMNTEAFF.

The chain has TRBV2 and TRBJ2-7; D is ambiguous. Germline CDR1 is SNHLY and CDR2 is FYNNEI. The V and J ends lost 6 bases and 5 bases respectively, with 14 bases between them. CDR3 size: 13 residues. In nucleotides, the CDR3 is TGTGCCAGCAGGAGTCCTTATTTAAACGAGCAGTACTTC. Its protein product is CASRSPYLNEQYF. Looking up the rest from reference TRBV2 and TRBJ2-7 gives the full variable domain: EPEVTQTPSHQVTQMGQEVILRCVPISNHLYFYWYRQILGQKVEFLVSFYNNEISEKSEIFDDQFSVERPDGSNFTLKIRSTKLEDSAMYFCASRSPYLNEQYFGPGTRLTVT.

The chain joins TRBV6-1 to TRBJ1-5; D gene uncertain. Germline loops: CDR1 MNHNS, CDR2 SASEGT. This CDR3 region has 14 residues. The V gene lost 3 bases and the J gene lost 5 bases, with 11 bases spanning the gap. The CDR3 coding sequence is TGTGCCAGCAGTGATGGTGGCAGATATCAGCCCCAGCATTTT. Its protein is CASSDGGRYQPQHF.

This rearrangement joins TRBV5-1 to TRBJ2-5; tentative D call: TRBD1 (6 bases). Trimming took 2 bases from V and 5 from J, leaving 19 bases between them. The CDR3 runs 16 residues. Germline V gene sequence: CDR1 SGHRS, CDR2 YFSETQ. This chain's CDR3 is CASSFNGQPSGETQYF. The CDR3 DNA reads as TGCGCCAGCAGCTTTAATGGACAGCCCTCGGGGGAGACCCAGTACTTC.